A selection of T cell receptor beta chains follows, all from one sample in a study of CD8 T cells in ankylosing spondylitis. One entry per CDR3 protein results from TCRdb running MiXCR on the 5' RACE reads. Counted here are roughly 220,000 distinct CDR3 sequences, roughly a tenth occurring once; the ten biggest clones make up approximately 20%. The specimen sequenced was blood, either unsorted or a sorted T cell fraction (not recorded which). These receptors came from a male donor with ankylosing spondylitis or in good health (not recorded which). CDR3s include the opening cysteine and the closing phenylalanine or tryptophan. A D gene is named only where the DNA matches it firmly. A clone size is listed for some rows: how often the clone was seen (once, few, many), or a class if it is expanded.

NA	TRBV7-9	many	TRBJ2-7	CASSTLGYEQYF	TGTGCCAGCAGCACGCTCGGCTACGAGCAGTACTTC
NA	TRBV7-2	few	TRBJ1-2	CASSLGAGRRGHYGYTF	TGTGCCAGCAGCTTAGGGGCAGGGAGGAGAGGTCACTATGGCTACACCTTC
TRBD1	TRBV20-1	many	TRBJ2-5	CSAVTGDPHQETQYF	TGCAGTGCGGTTACAGGGGACCCTCATCAAGAGACCCAGTACTTC
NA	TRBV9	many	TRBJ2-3	CASSAYGQSTDTQYF	TGTGCCAGCAGCGCCTACGGACAGAGCACAGATACGCAGTATTTT
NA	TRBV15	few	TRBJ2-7	CATSSNKEGRTYEQYF	TGTGCCACCAGCAGCAACAAGGAGGGCAGGACCTACGAGCAGTACTTC
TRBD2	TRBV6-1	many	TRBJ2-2	CASSPAGLAGVKNTGELFF	TGTGCCAGCAGCCCAGCGGGACTAGCGGGGGTGAAGAACACCGGGGAGCTGTTTTTT
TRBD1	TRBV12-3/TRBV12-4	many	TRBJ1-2	CASGSSGTGNYGYTF	TGTGCCAGCGGTAGCTCCGGGACAGGAAACTATGGCTACACCTTC
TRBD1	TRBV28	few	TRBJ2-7	CASTLGTGGSYEQYF	TGTGCCAGCACCCTAGGGACAGGGGGTAGCTACGAGCAGTACTTC
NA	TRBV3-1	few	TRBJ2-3	CASSHSGFGTDTQYF	TGTGCCAGCAGCCATAGCGGATTTGGCACAGATACGCAGTATTTT
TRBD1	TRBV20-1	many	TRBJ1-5	CSAGQGNQPQHF	TGCAGTGCAGGACAGGGGAATCAGCCCCAGCATTTT
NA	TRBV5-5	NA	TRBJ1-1	CASSKDYKNTEAFF	TGTGCCAGCAGCAAGGACTATAAGAACACTGAAGCTTTCTTT
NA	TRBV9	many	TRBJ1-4	CASSVVGATDEKLFF	TGTGCCAGCAGCGTAGTAGGGGCGACCGATGAAAAACTGTTTTTT
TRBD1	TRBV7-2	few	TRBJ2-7	CASSSTGTGPYEQYF	TGTGCCAGCAGCTCAACCGGGACAGGGCCCTACGAGCAGTACTTC
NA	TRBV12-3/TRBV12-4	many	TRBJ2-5	CASSAPSVQETQYF	TGTGCCAGCAGTGCCCCTAGCGTCCAAGAGACCCAGTACTTC
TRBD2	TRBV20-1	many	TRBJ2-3	CSARPGLAGSTDTQYF	TGCAGTGCCCGACCGGGACTAGCGGGTTCCACAGATACGCAGTATTTT
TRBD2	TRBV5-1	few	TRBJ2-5	CASSLRPGGETQYF	TGCGCCAGCAGCTTGCGACCCGGGGGGGAGACCCAGTACTTC
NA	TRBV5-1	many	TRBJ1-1	CASRDSGSFTEAFF	TGCGCCAGCAGAGATAGCGGCAGCTTCACTGAAGCTTTCTTT
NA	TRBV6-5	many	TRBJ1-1	CASSYTGYEAFF	TGTGCCAGCAGTTACACTGGGTATGAAGCTTTCTTT
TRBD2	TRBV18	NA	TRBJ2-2	CASSPFFSGASNTGELFF	TGTGCCAGCTCACCATTTTTTAGCGGGGCCTCGAACACCGGGGAGCTGTTTTTT
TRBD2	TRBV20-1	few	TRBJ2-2	CSARGLAGASGELFF	TGCAGTGCTAGAGGACTAGCGGGGGCCTCCGGGGAGCTGTTTTTT
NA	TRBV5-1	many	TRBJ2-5	CASSPNPEETQYF	TGCGCCAGCAGCCCAAATCCAGAAGAGACCCAGTACTTC
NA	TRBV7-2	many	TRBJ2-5	CASSQLFGLQETQYF	TGTGCCAGCAGCCAGTTATTTGGCTTACAAGAGACCCAGTACTTC
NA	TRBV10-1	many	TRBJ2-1	CASSEPGHSVNEQFF	TGCGCCAGCAGTGAGCCGGGACATAGTGTCAATGAGCAGTTCTTC
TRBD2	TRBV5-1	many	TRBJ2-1	CASSPGLAGGPYSYNEQFF	TGCGCCAGCAGCCCGGGACTAGCGGGGGGGCCCTATTCCTACAATGAGCAGTTCTTC
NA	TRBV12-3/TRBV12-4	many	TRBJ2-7	CASSTTLSYEQYF	TGTGCCAGCAGCACAACTCTCTCCTACGAGCAGTACTTC
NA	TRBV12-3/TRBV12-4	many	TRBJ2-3	CASSISPGGDTQYF	TGTGCCAGCAGTATCTCCCCCGGGGGAGATACGCAGTATTTT
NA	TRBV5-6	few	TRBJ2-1	CASSLAGPLYNEQFF	TGTGCCAGCAGCTTGGCGGGGCCCCTCTACAATGAGCAGTTCTTC
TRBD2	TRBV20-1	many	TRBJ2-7	CSARDPRLAGEQYF	TGCAGTGCTAGAGATCCCAGACTAGCGGGTGAGCAGTACTTC
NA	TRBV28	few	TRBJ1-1	CASSLGHNLKPEAFF	TGTGCCAGCAGTTTAGGTCACAACTTGAAGCCTGAAGCTTTCTTT
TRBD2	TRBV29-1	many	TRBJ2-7	CSVEGAGDYEQYF	TGCAGCGTTGAGGGAGCGGGGGACTACGAGCAGTACTTC
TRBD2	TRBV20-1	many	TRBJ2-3	CSARDGGGAADTQYF	TGCAGTGCTAGAGATGGCGGGGGGGCCGCAGATACGCAGTATTTT
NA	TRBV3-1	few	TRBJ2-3	CASSQEGRLGDTQYF	TGTGCCAGCAGCCAAGAGGGTAGATTGGGAGATACGCAGTATTTT
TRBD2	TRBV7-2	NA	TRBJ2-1	CASNRQRGGFYNEQFF	TGTGCCAGCAACCGACAGCGGGGGGGTTTTTACAATGAGCAGTTCTTC
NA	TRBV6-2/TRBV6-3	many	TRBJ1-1	CASSYGPKNTEAFF	TGTGCCAGCAGTTATGGACCGAAGAACACTGAAGCTTTCTTT
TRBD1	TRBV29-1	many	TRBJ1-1	CSAEQGATTEAFF	TGCAGCGCTGAACAGGGGGCGACCACTGAAGCTTTCTTT
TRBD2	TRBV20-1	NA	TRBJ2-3	CSAGTSGVTTDTQYF	TGCAGTGCAGGGACTAGCGGGGTGACCACAGATACGCAGTATTTT
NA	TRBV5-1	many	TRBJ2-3	CASSLDGVGDIDTQYF	TGCGCCAGCAGCTTGGACGGTGTGGGGGATATAGATACGCAGTATTTT
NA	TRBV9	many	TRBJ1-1	CASGTGTLNTEAFF	TGTGCCAGCGGGACGGGTACTCTGAACACTGAAGCTTTCTTT
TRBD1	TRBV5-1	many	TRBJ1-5	CASSQWTGNNQPQHF	TGCGCCAGCAGCCAGTGGACAGGGAACAATCAGCCCCAGCATTTT
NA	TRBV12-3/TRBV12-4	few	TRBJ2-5	CASSMNRGGATQYF	TGTGCCAGCAGTATGAACAGGGGGGGGGCGACCCAGTACTTC
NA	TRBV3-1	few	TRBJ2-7	CASSEAPFYEQYF	TGTGCCAGCAGCGAAGCCCCCTTCTACGAGCAGTACTTC